The present TCR beta chain was sequenced within a study of CD8+ T cells in alopecia areata. Regarding the study as a whole: Clonality in the scalp and expanded CD8+ clones ranked among the top 100 were significantly decreased by tofacitinib.

Extraction of RNA preceded its reverse transcription into cDNA, which served as the sequencing template. TCRdb's table, derived via immunoSEQ multiplex PCR, lists solely in-frame clones and lacks some. The table records some 150,000 clones, about 59% of them present only once. This CDR3 is 17 amino acids long. CDR1 SGHRS and CDR2 YFSETQ come from the germline V gene. V lost 2 bases and J lost 0, with 17 bases in between. In regard to this clone: What it recognizes is unknown.

The treatment here: oral pan-JAK inhibitor, 5-10 mg twice daily. From alopecia areata patients, lesional scalp punch biopsies and peripheral blood were collected. This clonotype originated in a human donor with alopecia areata. V is TRBV5-1 and J is TRBJ1-1; weak D call: TRBD1 (5 bases). The sequenced sample was CD8+ T cells sorted from blood, obtained at week 4, from a patient treated with tofacitinib. Here the CDR3 reads CASSFIPTGWMNTEAFF. In DNA, the CDR3 is TGCGCCAGCAGCTTCATTCCAACAGGATGGATGAACACTGAAGCTTTCTTT.